The 28 T cell receptor beta chains in this list originate from one sample, sequenced in a study of vaccination and CD4 T cells after COVID-19. Sequencing of cultured CD4+ T cell DNA used the Oncomine TCR Beta short-read assay. Each CDR3 protein gets one entry after TCRdb re-called the PCR reads with MiXCR. The sample carries almost 20,000 distinct CDR3 sequences, approximately 56% recorded once. As to treatment: roughly 10-day PBMC culture with coronavirus spike peptide pools or control peptides (ViraFEST assay). Their antigen targets remain unknown. The sequencing used CD4+ T cells from blood, cultured in vitro, collected after SARS-CoV-2 vaccination. The source is a human donor who had recovered from COVID-19.

V usage is TRBV5-1 and J usage is TRBJ2-5; no reliable D call. V lost 0 bases and J lost 6, with 15 bases in between. Per the germline V gene, CDR1 is SGHRS and CDR2 is YFSETQ. The CDR3 is 15 residues long. The CDR3 loop reads CASSLGLETTKTQYF. The CDR3 bases are TGCGCCAGCAGCTTGGGGCTAGAAACGACGAAGACCCAGTACTTC.

The genes are TRBV20-1 and TRBJ2-4; D possibly corresponds to TRBD2 (5 bases). This CDR3 is built from 17 residues. The V and J ends lost 1 base and 0 bases respectively, with 16 bases between them. Germline V gene data show CDR1 as DFQATT and CDR2 as SNEGSKA (reference sequence). The DNA of the CDR3 is TGCAGTGCTAGAGTTACGGGCGGCGGGTCAGCCAAAAACATTCAGTACTTC. Its protein product is CSARVTGGGSAKNIQYF.

Only one count was recorded for this clonotype. The chain's CDR3 is CAISELGENSPLHF. CDR3 coding DNA: TGTGCCATCAGTGAACTCGGGGAAAATTCACCCCTCCACTTT. The chain has TRBV10-3 and TRBJ1-6; D uncertain. Germline loops: CDR1 ENHRY, CDR2 SYGVKD. CDR3 size: 14 residues. Trimming cost V 3 bases and J 7 bases, with 10 bases left between them.

This chain connects TRBV6-5 to TRBJ2-7, with a tentative D call TRBD2 (6 bases). Between the trimmed V and J ends, which lost 4 bases and 5 bases, there was a span of 24 bases. This CDR3 contains 17 residues. Germline CDR1 is MNHEY and CDR2 is SVGAGI. The CDR3: CASSFLPLSGDLDEQYF. DNA of the CDR3: TGTGCCAGCAGTTTCTTACCTCTATCGGGAGACCTAGACGAGCAGTACTTC.

This chain links TRBV11-3 with TRBJ2-3; 9 bases align to TRBD2. Trimming at V came to 5 bases and at J to 0 bases, leaving 9 bases not matched to a gene. CDR1 SGHNT and CDR2 YENEEA come from the germline V gene. The CDR3 has 17 amino acids. The CDR3 reads CASSLGLAGPSTDTQYF. CDR3 DNA sequence: TGTGCCAGCAGCCTAGGGCTAGCGGGGCCTAGCACAGATACGCAGTATTTT.

V usage is TRBV3-1 and J usage is TRBJ1-2; 8 nucleotides match TRBD1. The CDR3 spans 15 residues. The J segment lost 6 bases and the V segment lost 1 base, leaving 7 bases of the junction unmatched. Germline CDR1 LGHDT, CDR2 YNNKEL (reference sequence). The CDR3: CASSQAQGAMDGYTF. DNA of the CDR3: TGTGCCAGCAGCCAAGCCCAGGGGGCTATGGATGGCTACACCTTC.

The chain uses TRBV30 and TRBJ1-2; D perhaps matches TRBD1 (5 bases). V gave up 2 bases and J gave up 13 bases, with 14 bases separating them. The germline gives CDR1 GTSNPN, CDR2 SVGIG (reference sequence). This CDR3 region has 11 residues. This CDR3 reads CAWSTTVSSTF. The CDR3, as DNA: TGTGCCTGGAGTACGACAGTGAGCTCCACCTTC.

The genes are TRBV7-2 and TRBJ1-5; D is ambiguous. V gave up 0 bases and J gave up 5 bases, with 14 bases separating them. CDR3 size: 16 residues. Per germline, CDR1 SGHTA and CDR2 FQGNSA. The CDR3 DNA reads as TGTGCCAGCAGCTTAGCGCAAGGCAACCGAGATCAGCCCCAGCATTTT. Protein sequence: CASSLAQGNRDQPQHF.

This clonotype was recorded once. The chain recombines TRBV12-3 or TRBV12-4 with TRBJ2-7; D uncertain. CDR3 length equals 13 residues. V lost 3 bases to trimming and J lost 0 bases, with 6 bases between them. In nucleotides, the CDR3 is TGTGCCAGCAGTTTCGGTCCCTCCTACGAGCAGTACTTC. It is translated as CASSFGPSYEQYF.

The DNA for the CDR3 is TGTGCCAGCAGTCCCCCTTCCGGTTGGGGCGCCCACACCGGGGAGCTGTTTTTT. This gives the protein CASSPPSGWGAHTGELFF. The chain joins TRBV28 to TRBJ2-2, with D perhaps TRBD1 (5 bases). Trimming left V 5 bases short and J 3 bases short, with 22 bases between. Germline V CDR1 and CDR2: MDHEN, SYDVKM. The CDR3 is 18 amino acids. Variable domain in full (rest from reference TRBV28 and TRBJ2-2): DVKVTQSSRYLVKRTGEKVFLECVQDMDHENMFWYRQDPGLGLRLIYFSYDVKMKEKGDIPEGYSVSREKKERFSLILESASTNQTSMYLCASSPPSGWGAHTGELFFGEGSRLTVL.

This clonotype was found a few times. The chain is built from TRBV5-1 and TRBJ2-1, with 8 bases fitting TRBD1. The germline CDR1 and CDR2 sequences are SGHRS and YFSETQ. V shed 3 bases, J shed 3 bases, and the junction held 5 bases outside the gene matches. The CDR3 covers 15 residues. DNA of the CDR3: TGCGCCAGCAGCTCCCGGACAGGGAGCTACAATGAGCAGTTCTTC. It encodes CASSSRTGSYNEQFF.

In the case of this clonotype: An end of the junction does not agree with germline; a read error may underlie this. V usage is TRBV7-8 and J usage is TRBJ2-2; 10 positions match TRBD2. Germline V gene sequence: CDR1 SGHVS, CDR2 FQNEAQ. The CDR3 contains 16 residues. CDR3 amino acids: CASSVAGGTNTGELFF. DNA for the CDR3: TGTGCCAGCAGCGTAGCGGGAGGCACGAACACCGGGGAGCTGTTTTTT.

This clonotype was counted only a few times. This chain connects TRBV6-1 to TRBJ1-1; unclear D gene. Deletions cut 5 bases from V and 4 bases from J, with 11 bases between. The CDR3 sequence is 13 residues long. Germline V lookup: CDR1 MNHNS, CDR2 SASEGT. CDR3 in amino acids: CASSRVVGTEAFF. CDR3 nucleotides: TGTGCCAGCAGTCGGGTGGTTGGCACTGAAGCTTTCTTT.

This chain connects TRBV7-2 to TRBJ1-2; the D is unclear. V lost 1 base to trimming and J lost 5 bases, with 20 bases between them. CDR3 length equals 17 residues. CDR1 SGHTA and CDR2 FQGNSA come from the germline V gene. The DNA for the CDR3 is TGTGCCAGCAGCTTAGATCACCGGACCTTTAATGTATATGGCTACACCTTC. Its protein product is CASSLDHRTFNVYGYTF. The full variable domain, completed using reference TRBV7-2 and TRBJ1-2, is GAGVSQSPSNKVTEKGKDVELRCDPISGHTALYWYRQSLGQGLEFLIYFQGNSAPDKSGLPSDRFSAERTGGSVSTLTIQRTQQEDSAVYLCASSLDHRTFNVYGYTFGSGTRLTVV.

V usage is TRBV12-3 or TRBV12-4 and J usage is TRBJ1-1; perhaps TRBD1 as D (5 bases). V lost 5 bases and J lost 3, with 10 bases in between. CDR3 length equals 13 residues. CDR3 nucleotides: TGTGCCAGCAGTACAGGTGTGGACACTGAAGCTTTCTTT. Its translation: CASSTGVDTEAFF.

V is TRBV20-1 and J is TRBJ2-5; 9 bases line up with TRBD2. Germline V gives CDR1 DFQATT, CDR2 SNEGSKA (reference sequence). With V trimmed by 6 bases and J by 5 bases, 16 bases remained unmatched. CDR3 length equals 16 residues. The CDR3, as DNA: TGCAGTGCCGACGGGGGGGTTAGCGGGAGACGGGAGACCCAGTACTTC. Translated: CSADGGVSGRRETQYF.

A single count supports this clonotype. At one of its ends the junction is not consistent with the germline gene, which may arise from a read error. The rearrangement uses TRBV20-1 and TRBJ2-1, with D perhaps TRBD2 (5 bases). In germline, CDR1 is DFQATT, CDR2 SNEGSKA (reference sequence). CDR3 length equals 16 residues. The CDR3 DNA reads TGCAGTGCTGGAGAAGCTTCTGGGAGCTCCTACAATGAGCAGTTCTTC. It yields the protein CSAGEASGSSYNEQFF.

In its sample, this clonotype was seen a few times. V is TRBV2 and J is TRBJ2-3; D possibly corresponds to TRBD1 (6 bases). Trimming removed 6 bases at V and 6 bases at J, with 19 bases between. Germline V gives CDR1 SNHLY, CDR2 FYNNEI. This CDR3 is 15 amino acids long. The CDR3 loop is CASSDTGTPVDTQYF. Here the CDR3 DNA reads TGTGCCAGCAGCGACACCGGGACACCGGTGGATACGCAGTATTTT.

V and J are TRBV20-1 and TRBJ2-7; 10 nucleotides match TRBD1. CDR1 is DFQATT and CDR2 is SNEGSKA in the germline V gene (reference sequence). The length of the CDR3 is 15 residues. The V and J ends lost 0 bases and 7 bases, in that order; junction bases with no gene match: 9. The CDR3 coding sequence is TGCAGTGCTAGAGATCCGGGACAGGGGTTAAATGAGCAGTACTTC. Amino acid sequence: CSARDPGQGLNEQYF.

V and J are TRBV7-6 and TRBJ2-5; D is unresolved. Germline V gene data show CDR1 as SGHVS and CDR2 as FNYEAQ. V dropped 5 bases and J dropped 5 bases, with 9 bases sitting between them. This CDR3 is 12 amino acids long. CDR3 amino acids: CASSPARETQYF. CDR3 DNA sequence: TGTGCCAGCAGCCCCGCCAGGGAGACCCAGTACTTC. The complete variable domain, with remaining parts taken from reference TRBV7-6 and TRBJ2-5, reads GAGVSQSPRYKVTKRGQDVALRCDPISGHVSLYWYRQALGQGPEFLTYFNYEAQQDKSGLPNDRFSAERPEGSISTLTIQRTEQRDSAMYRCASSPARETQYFGPGTRLLVL.

This chain connects TRBV20-1 to TRBJ1-2; unclear D gene. The V gene's germline CDR1 is DFQATT and CDR2 SNEGSKA (reference sequence). Deletions cut 3 bases from V and 5 bases from J, with 22 bases between. CDR3 length: 16 residues. The CDR3 DNA sequence: TGCAGTGCTAGGGCAACATACGGAAGCCAAAGGTATGGCTACACCTTC. This gives the protein CSARATYGSQRYGYTF.

The genes are TRBV4-3 and TRBJ2-7; 8 nucleotides align to TRBD2. The ends lost 0 bases at V and 0 bases at J; junction bases unmatched: 7. The CDR3 extends over 17 amino acids. Per germline, CDR1 LGHNA and CDR2 YSLEER. CDR3 residues: CASSQDLSRGGSYEQYF. As DNA, the CDR3 is TGCGCCAGCAGCCAAGATCTATCCCGGGGGGGCTCCTACGAGCAGTACTTC.

This clonotype has a handful of counts. This sequence joins TRBV20-1 and TRBJ1-2; TRBD1 aligns across 8 bases. The CDR3 spans 14 residues. Germline-derived CDR1 and CDR2 are DFQATT and SNEGSKA (reference sequence). Germline trimming cut 0 bases from V and 8 bases from J; bases unmatched to any gene: 8. The CDR3 DNA sequence: TGCAGTGCTAGAGATGTGGACAGGGTGAAAGGCTACACCTTC. Its protein is CSARDVDRVKGYTF.

In its sample, this clonotype was seen a few times. The rearrangement joins TRBV11-2 to TRBJ2-5, with no clear D. V was trimmed by 1 base and J by 4 bases, leaving 13 bases between them. The CDR3 loop spans 15 amino acids. The V gene's germline CDR1 is SGHAT and CDR2 FQNNGV. The CDR3 loop is CASSLVPGLGETQYF. CDR3 in DNA: TGTGCCAGCAGCTTAGTTCCCGGGTTAGGAGAGACCCAGTACTTC.

The V call is TRBV5-4, the J call TRBJ2-1, with D possibly TRBD2 on 5 matching bases. This CDR3 spans 14 amino acids. Germline CDR1 reads SGHNT; CDR2 reads YYREEE (reference sequence). The ends were cut back, 4 bases at V and 3 bases at J, with 11 bases in the middle. The DNA of the CDR3 is TGTGCCAGCAGCAGGGCTAGCCTCTACAATGAGCAGTTCTTC. Translation: CASSRASLYNEQFF.

This clonotype came up once. V gene TRBV19 combines with J gene TRBJ1-5; D not certain. The CDR3 totals 14 residues. V lost 7 bases and J lost 7, with 17 bases in between. Germline assignment: CDR1 LNHDA and CDR2 SQIVND (reference sequence). The CDR3 loop reads CASTMGSAKQPQHF. The CDR3 coding sequence is TGTGCCAGTACAATGGGGAGCGCTAAGCAGCCCCAGCATTTT.

This CDR3 is CASSSVLGPYEQYF. In DNA form, the CDR3 reads TGTGCCAGTAGTAGTGTTCTAGGCCCCTACGAGCAGTACTTC. This chain links TRBV19 with TRBJ2-7, with D uncertain. This CDR3 contains 14 residues. Germline CDR1 is LNHDA and CDR2 is SQIVND (reference sequence). With 4 bases removed from V and 2 bases from J, the gap between germline ends came to 12 bases. Looking up the rest from reference TRBV19 and TRBJ2-7 gives the full variable domain: DGGITQSPKYLFRKEGQNVTLSCEQNLNHDAMYWYRQDPGQGLRLIYYSQIVNDFQKGDIAEGYSVSREKKESFPLTVTSAQKNPTAFYLCASSSVLGPYEQYFGPGTRLTVT.

The chain links TRBV6-2 or TRBV6-3 to TRBJ1-5, with 7 bases identical to TRBD1. V lost 8 bases, J lost 3 bases, and 10 bases stayed unmatched. Per germline, CDR1 MNHEY and CDR2 SVGEGT. The CDR3 spans 15 residues. This CDR3 reads CASQDRTGHNQPQHF. As DNA, the CDR3 is TGTGCCAGCCAGGACAGGACAGGACACAATCAGCCCCAGCATTTT.